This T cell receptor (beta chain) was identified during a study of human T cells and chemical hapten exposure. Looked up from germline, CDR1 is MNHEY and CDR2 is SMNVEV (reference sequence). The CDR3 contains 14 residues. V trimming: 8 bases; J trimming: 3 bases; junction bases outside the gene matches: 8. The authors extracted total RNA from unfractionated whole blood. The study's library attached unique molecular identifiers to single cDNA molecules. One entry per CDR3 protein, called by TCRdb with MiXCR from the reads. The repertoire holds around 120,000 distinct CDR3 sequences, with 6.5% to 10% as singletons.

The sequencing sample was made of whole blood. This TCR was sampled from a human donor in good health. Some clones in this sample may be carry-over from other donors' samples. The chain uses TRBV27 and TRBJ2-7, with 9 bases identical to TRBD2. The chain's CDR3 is CASWVLAGDYEQYF. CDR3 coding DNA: TGTGCCAGCTGGGTCTTAGCGGGAGACTACGAGCAGTACTTC.